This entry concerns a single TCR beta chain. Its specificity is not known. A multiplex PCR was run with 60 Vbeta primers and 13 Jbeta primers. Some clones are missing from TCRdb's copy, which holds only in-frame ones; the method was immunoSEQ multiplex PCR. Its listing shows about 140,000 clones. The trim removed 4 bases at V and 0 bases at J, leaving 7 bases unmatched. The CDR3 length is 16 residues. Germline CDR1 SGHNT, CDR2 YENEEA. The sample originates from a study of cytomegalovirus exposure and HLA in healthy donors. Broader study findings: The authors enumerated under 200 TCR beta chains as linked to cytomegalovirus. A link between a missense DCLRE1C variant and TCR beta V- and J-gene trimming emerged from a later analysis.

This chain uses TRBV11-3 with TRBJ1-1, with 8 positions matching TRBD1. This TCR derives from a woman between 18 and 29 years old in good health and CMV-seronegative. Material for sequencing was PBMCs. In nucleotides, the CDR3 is TGTGCCAGCAGCTGGAAAGGGACAGGTTTGAACACTGAAGCTTTCTTT. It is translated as CASSWKGTGLNTEAFF.